One TCR beta chain is described in this entry. Its antigen is undetermined. The sample comes from a study of blood T cells in healthy people across ages. Germline-derived CDR1 and CDR2 are DFQATT and SNEGSKA (reference sequence). After removal of 2 bases from V and 8 bases from J, the junction contained 4 bases not matched to a gene. The CDR3 has 13 amino acids. PCR was performed a second time for about 7 to 12 cycles using a sample-barcoded 5' primer and a J-beta primer mix. Every sample returned 2.5 million or more CDR3-containing paired-end reads. A single record per CDR3 protein comes from TCRdb applying MiXCR to the 5' RACE reads. The sample records approximately 730,000 distinct CDR3 sequences, around 40% being singletons. Study results and caveats: Among long-lived donors, naive CD4+ cells were more numerous and diversity higher than in aged donors. Per-million-T-cell TCR beta diversity fell roughly linearly with age.

The gene calls are TRBV20-1 and TRBJ2-1, with 9 bases matching TRBD1. Source material: blood. The sequence was collected from a woman aged 60-75 years in good health. The CDR3 nucleotides read TGCAGTGCTAGAACAGGGGGCAAGTATGAGCAGTTCTTC. This translates into CSARTGGKYEQFF.